The 28 T cell receptor beta chains below were found in one sample sequenced in a study of T cell responses to AZD1222 COVID-19 vaccine. This table comes from immunoSEQ multiplex PCR, and its TCRdb copy is limited to in-frame clones, with some not included. The data show 65,000 to 75,000 clones, around 82% seen once. Specimen: peripheral blood, collected 28 days after the second AZD1222 dose. The receptors derive from an adult who received the AZD1222 COVID-19 vaccine.

The chain has TRBV19 and TRBJ2-2, with D perhaps matching TRBD1 (6 bases). The germline V gene encodes CDR1 LNHDA and CDR2 SQIVND (reference sequence). Between the trimmed V and J ends, which lost 11 bases and 0 bases, there was a span of 16 bases. CDR3 length: 15 amino acids. Here the CDR3 DNA reads TGTGCCGCCCAGGGACAAGCAGCGAACACCGGGGAGCTGTTTTTT. This codes for CAAQGQAANTGELFF.

This clone came up a few times. V and J are TRBV18 and TRBJ2-7, with no clear D. CDR3 length equals 13 residues. The germline V gene has CDR1 KGHSH and CDR2 LQKENI. Trimming pared 3 bases from V and 7 bases from J, leaving 13 bases between. The CDR3 reads CASSPNTAREQYF. CDR3 coding DNA: TGTGCCAGCTCACCGAATACGGCGCGGGAGCAGTACTTC.

With respect to this clone: The sample carries other DNA sequences with the same CDR3. The genes are TRBV11-3 and TRBJ2-1, with D perhaps TRBD2 (6 bases). The V gene lost 8 bases and the J gene lost 3 bases, with 14 bases spanning the gap. The CDR3 is 14 residues long. Germline loops: CDR1 SGHNT, CDR2 YENEEA. In DNA, the CDR3 is TGTGCCAGCTCCCCGGAGGGGTTCTACAATGAGCAGTTCTTC. Protein: CASSPEGFYNEQFF.

The gene calls are TRBV3-1 (or the pseudogene TRBV3-2) and TRBJ1-1; D not resolved. The CDR3 has 16 residues. V lost 0 bases to trimming and J lost 3 bases, with 14 bases between them. Germline values: CDR1 LGHDT, CDR2 YNNKEL (reference sequence). This CDR3 is CASSQEELGGYTEAFF. The DNA of the CDR3 is TGTGCCAGCAGCCAAGAGGAACTCGGAGGTTACACTGAAGCTTTCTTT.

The rearrangement joins TRBV28 to TRBJ1-5; no reliable D call. Germline V gene sequence: CDR1 MDHEN, CDR2 SYDVKM. The CDR3 is 13 amino acids. Trimming removed 4 bases from V and 7 bases from J, with 11 bases in between. The CDR3 reads CASSSLSEQPQHF. The CDR3 bases are TGTGCCAGCAGTTCTCTCAGTGAACAGCCCCAGCATTTT.

This clone appeared a single time. V is TRBV7-8 and J is TRBJ2-7; D unresolved. Germline V lookup: CDR1 SGHVS, CDR2 FQNEAQ. CDR3 length: 12 amino acids. The V end lost 3 bases, the J end lost 6 bases, and 9 bases lay between the germline ends. CDR3 nucleotides: TGTGCCAGCAGCTTCACCGGCCGCGAGCAGTACTTC. Translated, it gives CASSFTGREQYF.

The chain is built from TRBV28 and TRBJ1-5; weak D call: TRBD1 (5 bases). V was trimmed by 4 bases and J by 1 base, leaving 17 bases between them. This CDR3 region has 17 residues. Germline CDR1 is MDHEN and CDR2 is SYDVKM. CDR3 bases: TGTGCCAGCAGTTCCTCCTTTGCGAGGGGCAGCAATCAGCCCCAGCATTTT. Protein product: CASSSSFARGSNQPQHF.

The chain uses TRBV28 and TRBJ2-2, with 9 bases aligning to TRBD1. CDR3 size: 15 residues. Germline V gives CDR1 MDHEN, CDR2 SYDVKM. V dropped 6 bases and J dropped 0; count of bases not matched to a gene: 2. In DNA form, the CDR3 reads TGTGCCAGCAGCCGGGACAGGGCGAACACCGGGGAGCTGTTTTTT. This codes for CASSRDRANTGELFF. Using reference TRBV28 and TRBJ2-2 for the parts outside the CDR3, the full variable domain is DVKVTQSSRYLVKRTGEKVFLECVQDMDHENMFWYRQDPGLGLRLIYFSYDVKMKEKGDIPEGYSVSREKKERFSLILESASTNQTSMYLCASSRDRANTGELFFGEGSRLTVL.

The count of this clone is one. The rearrangement joins TRBV28 to TRBJ2-7; D perhaps matches TRBD2 (6 bases). Between the trimmed V and J ends, which lost 4 bases and 0 bases, there was a span of 16 bases. Germline V gene sequence: CDR1 MDHEN, CDR2 SYDVKM. The CDR3 loop spans 16 amino acids. The CDR3 DNA is TGTGCCAGCAGTTCCGCTTCGGCTAGCGACTCCTACGAGCAGTACTTC. Translated, it gives CASSSASASDSYEQYF. Full variable domain (missing parts from reference TRBV28 and TRBJ2-7): DVKVTQSSRYLVKRTGEKVFLECVQDMDHENMFWYRQDPGLGLRLIYFSYDVKMKEKGDIPEGYSVSREKKERFSLILESASTNQTSMYLCASSSASASDSYEQYFGPGTRLTVT.

The gene calls are TRBV6-5 and TRBJ1-1; no firm D call. CDR3 length: 15 residues. Trimming shortened V by 2 bases and J by 0 bases, and 10 bases separated the two germline ends. In germline, CDR1 is MNHEY, CDR2 SVGAGI. CDR3 nucleotide sequence: TGTGCCAGCAGTTACGACGGAATAATGAACACTGAAGCTTTCTTT. Translating gives CASSYDGIMNTEAFF.

This chain connects TRBV30 to TRBJ2-2, with TRBD2 matching 7 bases. J gave up 7 bases and V 2 bases, and 7 bases lay outside the gene matches. Germline V gene lookup returns CDR1 GTSNPN and CDR2 SVGIG (reference sequence). This CDR3 comprises 14 residues. CDR3 protein: CAWSLRERVGELFF. The CDR3 DNA follows: TGTGCCTGGAGTCTGCGGGAGCGGGTCGGGGAGCTGTTTTTT.

The chain recombines TRBV4-3 with TRBJ2-1; TRBD2 matches 10 bases. Germline V gene lookup returns CDR1 LGHNA and CDR2 YSLEER. V lost 0 bases, J lost 7 bases, and 12 bases stayed unmatched. The CDR3 sequence is 18 residues long. CDR3 protein: CASSQDFEGTSVVNEQFF. The CDR3 DNA follows: TGCGCCAGCAGCCAAGATTTCGAAGGGACTAGCGTTGTGAATGAGCAGTTCTTC.

The genes are TRBV2 and TRBJ2-1, with 12 bases that match TRBD2. Looked up from germline, CDR1 is SNHLY and CDR2 is FYNNEI. CDR3 size: 14 residues. Trimming removed 6 bases from V and 10 bases from J; junction bases left unmatched: 7. The CDR3: CASRGLAGRIEQFF. CDR3 in DNA: TGTGCCAGCAGAGGACTAGCGGGGAGAATCGAGCAGTTCTTC.

This clone was found once. This chain connects TRBV19 to TRBJ1-1; D gene ambiguous. Trimming removed 2 bases from V and 3 bases from J, with 10 bases in between. The CDR3 loop spans 14 amino acids. Germline CDR1 LNHDA, CDR2 SQIVND (reference sequence). CDR3 coding DNA: TGTGCCAGTAGTATAAGGGTTGTCGACACTGAAGCTTTCTTT. Residues: CASSIRVVDTEAFF.

The genes are TRBV5-4 and TRBJ1-4, with a possible D match to TRBD1 (5 bases). V lost 3 bases to trimming and J lost 11 bases, with 8 bases between them. The CDR3 spans 11 residues. Germline V lookup: CDR1 SGHNT, CDR2 YYREEE (reference sequence). CDR3 in DNA: TGTGCCAGCAGCTGGGGGGGGAAACTGTTTTTT. Amino acids: CASSWGGKLFF.

The chain has TRBV7-2 and TRBJ2-6; D is uncertain. The CDR3 runs 16 residues. V lost 5 bases and J 0 bases, leaving 11 bases between the germline ends. The germline CDR1 and CDR2 sequences are SGHTA and FQGNSA. CDR3: CASSPWINSGANVLTF. As DNA, the CDR3 is TGTGCCAGCAGCCCTTGGATCAACTCTGGGGCCAACGTCCTGACTTTC.

The genes are TRBV19 and TRBJ1-2, with TRBD1 identical over 8 bases. J gave up 2 bases and V 6 bases, and 14 bases lay outside the gene matches. Germline V gene data show CDR1 as LNHDA and CDR2 as SQIVND (reference sequence). The CDR3 runs 17 residues. CDR3 DNA: TGTGCCAGTAGCCCGGATGGGACAGGCGGTACAAACTATGGCTACACCTTC. This sequence encodes CASSPDGTGGTNYGYTF.

The rearrangement links TRBV19 to TRBJ1-3; 7 nucleotides align to TRBD1. CDR3 length: 14 amino acids. CDR1 and CDR2 from the germline V gene are LNHDA and SQIVND (reference sequence). J gave up 0 bases and V 7 bases, and 3 bases lay outside the gene matches. CDR3 sequence: CASMRDSSGNTIYF. The CDR3 DNA follows: TGTGCCAGTATGAGGGACAGCTCTGGAAACACCATATATTTT.

V usage is TRBV28 and J usage is TRBJ2-5; a possible D gene is TRBD2 (7 bases). Per the germline V gene, CDR1 is MDHEN and CDR2 is SYDVKM. CDR3 length: 14 amino acids. The V gene lost 8 bases and the J gene lost 4 bases, with 17 bases spanning the gap. CDR3 sequence reads: CASLQGGGGETQYF. The DNA of the CDR3 is TGTGCCAGCCTACAAGGGGGGGGTGGAGAGACCCAGTACTTC.

The chain links TRBV5-5 to TRBJ1-4, with 9 bases that match TRBD1. J lost 10 bases, V lost 0 bases, and 7 bases had no gene match. Germline assignment: CDR1 SGHKS and CDR2 YYEKEE (reference sequence). This CDR3 region has 15 residues. CDR3 region: CASSLEDRGFGKLFF. CDR3 sequence (DNA): TGTGCCAGCAGCTTGGAGGACAGGGGCTTTGGAAAACTGTTTTTT.

The V call is TRBV28, the J call TRBJ2-7, with 8 nucleotides matching TRBD1. Looked up from germline, CDR1 is MDHEN and CDR2 is SYDVKM. This CDR3 region has 15 residues. The J segment lost 5 bases and the V segment lost 0 bases, leaving 6 bases of the junction unmatched. The DNA for the CDR3 is TGTGCCAGCAGTTTATGGCAGGGGGCTAAGGACGAGCAGTACTTC. Residues: CASSLWQGAKDEQYF.

The chain joins TRBV15 to TRBJ2-1; no definite D call. V lost 1 base and J 0 bases, leaving 7 bases between the germline ends. CDR1 is LNHNV and CDR2 is YYDKDF in the germline V gene (reference sequence). This CDR3 has 15 residues. CDR3 amino acids: CATSRAWSSYNEQFF. CDR3 coding DNA: TGTGCCACCAGCAGAGCCTGGAGCTCCTACAATGAGCAGTTCTTC. Drawing the rest from reference TRBV15 and TRBJ2-1, the complete variable domain is DAMVIQNPRYQVTQFGKPVTLSCSQTLNHNVMYWYQQKSSQAPKLLFHYYDKDFNNEADTPDNFQSRRPNTSFCFLDIRSPGLGDTAMYLCATSRAWSSYNEQFFGPGTRLTVL.

This clone was seen a few times. The rearrangement links TRBV13 to TRBJ2-5; D is unclear. The V and J ends lost 3 bases and 2 bases respectively, with 7 bases between them. The CDR3 consists of 13 residues. Germline V gene lookup returns CDR1 PRHDT and CDR2 FYEKMQ (reference sequence). CDR3 DNA sequence: TGTGCCAGCAGCTTCTACAGTCAAGAGACCCAGTACTTC. This sequence encodes CASSFYSQETQYF. The full variable domain, rest sourced from reference TRBV13 and TRBJ2-5, is AAGVIQSPRHLIKEKRETATLKCYPIPRHDTVYWYQQGPGQDPQFLISFYEKMQSDKGSIPDRFSAQQFSDYHSELNMSSLELGDSALYFCASSFYSQETQYFGPGTRLLVL.

The chain couples TRBV5-1 to TRBJ1-6; 7 bases line up with TRBD1. Germline CDR1 SGHRS, CDR2 YFSETQ. The junction had 4 bases not matched to a gene; V was cut back by 0 bases and J by 7 bases. CDR3 length equals 15 residues. In nucleotides, the CDR3 is TGCGCCAGCAGCTTGGTGGCAGGGGGAAATTCACCCCTCCACTTT. It is translated as CASSLVAGGNSPLHF. Complete variable domain (other parts from reference TRBV5-1 and TRBJ1-6): KAGVTQTPRYLIKTRGQQVTLSCSPISGHRSVSWYQQTPGQGLQFLFEYFSETQRNKGNFPGRFSGRQFSNSRSEMNVSTLELGDSALYLCASSLVAGGNSPLHFGNGTRLTVT.

The chain couples TRBV10-3 to TRBJ1-5; 9 nucleotides align to TRBD1. The germline gives CDR1 ENHRY, CDR2 SYGVKD. CDR3 size: 15 residues. Trimming took 3 bases from V and 7 from J; bases not matched to a gene: 7. The CDR3 reads CAISDHRDRDQPQHF. Written as DNA, the CDR3 is TGTGCCATCAGTGACCACCGGGACAGGGACCAGCCCCAGCATTTT.

The chain joins TRBV19 to TRBJ2-1; 9 bases match TRBD1. This CDR3 has 13 residues. Per germline, CDR1 LNHDA and CDR2 SQIVND (reference sequence). Germline trimming cut 10 bases from V and 7 bases from J; bases unmatched to any gene: 8. In nucleotides, the CDR3 is TGTGCCACCCAGGGACAGGGAGGAAATGAGCAGTTCTTC. Translated, it gives CATQGQGGNEQFF.

The count of this clone is one. CDR3 amino acids: CASSPEGGPTGELFF. The CDR3 region has the DNA TGTGCCAGCAGCCCTGAAGGGGGGCCAACCGGGGAGCTGTTTTTT. J is TRBJ2-2 and V is TRBV16; the D call may be TRBD1 or TRBD2 (6 bases each). The germline CDR1 and CDR2 sequences are KGHSY and FQNENV. This CDR3 is built from 15 residues. Trimming removed 4 bases at V and 5 bases at J, with 14 bases between. The full variable domain, completed using reference TRBV16 and TRBJ2-2, is GEEVAQTPKHLVRGEGQKAKLYCAPIKGHSYVFWYQQVLKNEFKFLISFQNENVFDETGMPKERFSAKCLPNSPCSLEIQATKLEDSAVYFCASSPEGGPTGELFFGEGSRLTVL.

Here the CDR3 DNA reads TGTGCCAGCAGCTTTTTCGGGTGGGATGAGCAGTTCTTC. Translating gives CASSFFGWDEQFF. V is TRBV7-3 and J is TRBJ2-1; D is undetermined. The V gene lost 3 bases and the J gene lost 8 bases, with 11 bases spanning the gap. This CDR3 has 13 residues. Germline CDR1 and CDR2: SGHTA and FQGTGA.